Described below is a single T cell receptor beta chain sequence and its context. This sample was included in a study of blood T cell repertoires in COVID-19. As for the study in general: Whether acute or convalescent, the COVID-19 samples came from the United States, Italy and Spain. PBMCs, B-cell-depleted T cells, or T cells were the source of the cDNA or gDNA that made up the material.

The V end was cut by 1 base, the J end by 3 bases, with 6 bases between. In germline, CDR1 is MNHNS, CDR2 SASEGT. This CDR3 is 13 amino acids long. Only in-frame clones appear in the TCRdb table, and some are missing; sequencing was by immunoSEQ multiplex PCR. The table shows some 370,000 clones, with roughly 90% occurring only once. The sequence was obtained from a man in his forties with acute or convalescent COVID-19. Sample: peripheral blood. This sequence joins TRBV6-1 and TRBJ1-1; D not certain. The CDR3, as DNA: TGTGCCAGCAGTGAAGGGCGGCACACTGAAGCTTTCTTT. Protein product: CASSEGRHTEAFF.